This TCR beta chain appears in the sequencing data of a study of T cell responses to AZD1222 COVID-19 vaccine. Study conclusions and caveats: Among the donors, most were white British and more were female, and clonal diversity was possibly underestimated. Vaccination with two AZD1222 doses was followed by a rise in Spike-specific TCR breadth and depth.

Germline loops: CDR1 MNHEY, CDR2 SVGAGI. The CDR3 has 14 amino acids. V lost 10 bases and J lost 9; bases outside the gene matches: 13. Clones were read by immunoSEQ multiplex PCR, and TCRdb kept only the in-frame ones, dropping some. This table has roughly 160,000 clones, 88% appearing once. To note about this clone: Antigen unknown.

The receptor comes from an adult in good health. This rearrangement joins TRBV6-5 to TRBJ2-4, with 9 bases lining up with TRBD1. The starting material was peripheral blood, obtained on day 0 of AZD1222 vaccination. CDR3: CATWTGAEAIIQYF. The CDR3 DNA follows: TGTGCCACCTGGACAGGGGCCGAGGCTATCATTCAGTACTTC.